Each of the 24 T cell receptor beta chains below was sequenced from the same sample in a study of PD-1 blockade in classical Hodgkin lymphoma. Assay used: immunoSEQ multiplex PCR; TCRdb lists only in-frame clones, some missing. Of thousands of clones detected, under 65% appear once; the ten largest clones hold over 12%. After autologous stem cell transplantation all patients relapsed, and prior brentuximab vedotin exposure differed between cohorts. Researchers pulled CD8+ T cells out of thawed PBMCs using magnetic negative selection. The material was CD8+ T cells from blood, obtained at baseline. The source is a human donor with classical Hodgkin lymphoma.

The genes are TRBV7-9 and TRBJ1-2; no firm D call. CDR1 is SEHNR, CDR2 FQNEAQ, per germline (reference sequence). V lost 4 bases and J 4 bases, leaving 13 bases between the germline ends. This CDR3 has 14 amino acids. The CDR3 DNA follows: TGTGCCAGCAGCTCCTCCTACGTATCCTATGGCTACACCTTC. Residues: CASSSSYVSYGYTF.

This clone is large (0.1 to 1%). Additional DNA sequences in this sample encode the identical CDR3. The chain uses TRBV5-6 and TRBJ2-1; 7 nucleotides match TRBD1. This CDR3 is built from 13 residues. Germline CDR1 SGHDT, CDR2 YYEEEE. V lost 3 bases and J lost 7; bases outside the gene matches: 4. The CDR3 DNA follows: TGTGCCAGCAGCTGGGGGACAGTGAATGAGCAGTTCTTC. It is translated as CASSWGTVNEQFF.

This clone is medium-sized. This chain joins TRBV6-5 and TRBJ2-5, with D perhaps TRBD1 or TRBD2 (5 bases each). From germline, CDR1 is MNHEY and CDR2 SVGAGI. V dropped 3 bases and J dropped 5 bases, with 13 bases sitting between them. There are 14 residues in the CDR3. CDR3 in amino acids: CASSYHGTKETQYF. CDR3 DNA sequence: TGTGCCAGCAGTTATCACGGGACGAAGGAGACCCAGTACTTC.

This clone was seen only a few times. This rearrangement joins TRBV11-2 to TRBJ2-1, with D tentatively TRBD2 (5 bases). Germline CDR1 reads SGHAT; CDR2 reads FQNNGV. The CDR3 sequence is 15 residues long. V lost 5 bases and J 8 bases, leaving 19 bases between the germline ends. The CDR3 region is CASSKEARRRYEQFF. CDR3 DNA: TGTGCCAGCAGCAAAGAGGCCCGGAGGCGGTATGAGCAGTTCTTC.

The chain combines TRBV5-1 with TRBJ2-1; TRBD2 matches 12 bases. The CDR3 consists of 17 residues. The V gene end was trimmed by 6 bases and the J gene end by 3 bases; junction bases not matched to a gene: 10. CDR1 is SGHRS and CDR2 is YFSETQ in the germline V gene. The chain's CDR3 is CASMRLAGVGDYNEQFF. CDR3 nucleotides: TGCGCCAGCATGAGACTAGCGGGAGTAGGGGACTACAATGAGCAGTTCTTC.

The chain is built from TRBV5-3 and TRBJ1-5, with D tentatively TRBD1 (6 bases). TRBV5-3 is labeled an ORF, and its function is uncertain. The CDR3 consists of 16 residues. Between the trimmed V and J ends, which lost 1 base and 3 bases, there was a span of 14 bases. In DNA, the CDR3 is TGTGCCAGAAGCTTGAGGCTGTACAGGGACAATCAGCCCCAGCATTTT. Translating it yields CARSLRLYRDNQPQHF.

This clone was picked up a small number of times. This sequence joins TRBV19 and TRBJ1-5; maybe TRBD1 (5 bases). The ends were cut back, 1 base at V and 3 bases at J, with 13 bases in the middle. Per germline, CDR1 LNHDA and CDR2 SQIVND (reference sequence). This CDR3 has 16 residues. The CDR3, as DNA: TGTGCCAGTAGTATAGGGTCGTCAGGGTTCAATCAGCCCCAGCATTTT. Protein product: CASSIGSSGFNQPQHF.

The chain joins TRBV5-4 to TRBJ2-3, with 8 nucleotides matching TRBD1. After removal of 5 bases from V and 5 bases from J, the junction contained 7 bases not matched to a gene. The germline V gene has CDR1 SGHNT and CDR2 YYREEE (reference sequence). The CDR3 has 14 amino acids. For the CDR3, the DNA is TGTGCCAGCAGTTCAGGAACAGGGGGAGATACGCAGTATTTT. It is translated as CASSSGTGGDTQYF.

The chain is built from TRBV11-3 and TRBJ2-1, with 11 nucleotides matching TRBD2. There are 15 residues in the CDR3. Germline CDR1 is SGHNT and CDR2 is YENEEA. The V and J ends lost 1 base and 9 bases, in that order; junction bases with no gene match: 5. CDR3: CASSLVSGRAGEQFF. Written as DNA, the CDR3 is TGTGCCAGCAGCTTAGTTAGCGGGAGGGCCGGTGAGCAGTTCTTC.

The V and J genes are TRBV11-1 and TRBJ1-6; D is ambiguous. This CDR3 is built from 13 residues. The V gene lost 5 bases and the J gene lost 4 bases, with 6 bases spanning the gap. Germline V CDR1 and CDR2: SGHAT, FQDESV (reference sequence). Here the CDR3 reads CASSPDYNSPLHF. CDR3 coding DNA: TGTGCCAGCAGCCCCGATTATAATTCACCCCTCCACTTT.

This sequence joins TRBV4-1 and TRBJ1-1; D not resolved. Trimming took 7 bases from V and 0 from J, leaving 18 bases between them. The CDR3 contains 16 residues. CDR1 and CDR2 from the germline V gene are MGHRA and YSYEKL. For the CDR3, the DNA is TGCGCCAGCACTCTTCGGGCAGGCGTCATGAACACTGAAGCTTTCTTT. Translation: CASTLRAGVMNTEAFF.

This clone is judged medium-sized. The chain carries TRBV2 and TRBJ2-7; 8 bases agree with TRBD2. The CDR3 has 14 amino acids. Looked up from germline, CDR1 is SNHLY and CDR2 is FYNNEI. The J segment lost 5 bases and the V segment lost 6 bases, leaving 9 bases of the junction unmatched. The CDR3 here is CASRAAGVRHEQYF. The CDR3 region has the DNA TGTGCCAGCAGGGCAGCGGGAGTACGCCACGAGCAGTACTTC.

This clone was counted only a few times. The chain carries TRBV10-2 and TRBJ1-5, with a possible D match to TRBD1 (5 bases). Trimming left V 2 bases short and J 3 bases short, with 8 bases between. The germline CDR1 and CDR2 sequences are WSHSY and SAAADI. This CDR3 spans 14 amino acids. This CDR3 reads CASSEDSLNQPQHF. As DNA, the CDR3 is TGCGCCAGCAGTGAGGACAGCCTCAATCAGCCCCAGCATTTT.

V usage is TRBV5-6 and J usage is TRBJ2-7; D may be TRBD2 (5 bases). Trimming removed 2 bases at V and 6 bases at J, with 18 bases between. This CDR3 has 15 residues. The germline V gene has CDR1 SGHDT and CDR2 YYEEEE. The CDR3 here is CASSLMWEHSLEQYF. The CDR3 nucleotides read TGTGCCAGCAGCTTAATGTGGGAGCATAGCCTCGAGCAGTACTTC.

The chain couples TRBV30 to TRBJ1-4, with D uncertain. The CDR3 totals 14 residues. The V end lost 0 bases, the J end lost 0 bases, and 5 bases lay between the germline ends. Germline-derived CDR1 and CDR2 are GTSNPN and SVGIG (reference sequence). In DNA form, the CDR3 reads TGTGCCTGGAGTGTTGGTGCAACTAATGAAAAACTGTTTTTT. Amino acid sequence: CAWSVGATNEKLFF.

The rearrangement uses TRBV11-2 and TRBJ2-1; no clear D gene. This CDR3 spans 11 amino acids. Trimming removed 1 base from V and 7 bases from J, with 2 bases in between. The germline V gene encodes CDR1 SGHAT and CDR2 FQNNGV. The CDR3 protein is CASSLANEQFF. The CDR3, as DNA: TGTGCCAGCAGCTTAGCTAATGAGCAGTTCTTC.

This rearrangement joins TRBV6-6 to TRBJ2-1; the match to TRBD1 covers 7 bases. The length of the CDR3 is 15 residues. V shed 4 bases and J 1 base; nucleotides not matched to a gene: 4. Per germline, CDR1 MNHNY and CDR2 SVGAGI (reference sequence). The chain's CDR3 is CASSLLGQSYNEQFF. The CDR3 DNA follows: TGTGCCAGCAGTTTATTGGGACAGTCCTACAATGAGCAGTTCTTC.

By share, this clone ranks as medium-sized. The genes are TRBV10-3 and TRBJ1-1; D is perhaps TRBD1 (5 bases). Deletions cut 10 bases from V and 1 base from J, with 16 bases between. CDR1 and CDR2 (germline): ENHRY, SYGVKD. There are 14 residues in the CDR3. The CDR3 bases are TGTGCCACCTCCGCAGGGAAGTCGAACACTGAAGCTTTCTTT. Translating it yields CATSAGKSNTEAFF.

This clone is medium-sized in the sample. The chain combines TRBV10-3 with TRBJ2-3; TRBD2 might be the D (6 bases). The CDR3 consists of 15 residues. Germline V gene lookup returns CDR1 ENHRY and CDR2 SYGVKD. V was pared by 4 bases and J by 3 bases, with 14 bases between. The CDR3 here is CAISVNGRGTDTQYF. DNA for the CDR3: TGTGCCATCAGTGTCAACGGGAGAGGGACAGATACGCAGTATTTT.

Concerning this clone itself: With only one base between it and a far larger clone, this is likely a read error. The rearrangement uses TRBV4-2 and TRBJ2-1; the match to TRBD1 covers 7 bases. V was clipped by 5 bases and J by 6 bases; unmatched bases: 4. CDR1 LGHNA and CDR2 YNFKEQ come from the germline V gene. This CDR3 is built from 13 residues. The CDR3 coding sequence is TGTGCCAGCAGCTGGGGGACAGTCAATGAGCAGTTCTTC. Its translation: CASSWGTVNEQFF.

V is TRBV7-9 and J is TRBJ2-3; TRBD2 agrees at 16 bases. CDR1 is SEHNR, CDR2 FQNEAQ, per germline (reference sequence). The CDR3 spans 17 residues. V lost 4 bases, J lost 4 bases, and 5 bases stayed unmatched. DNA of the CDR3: TGTGCCAGCAGCTGGGGACTAGCGGGAGGGCCGCCAGATACGCAGTATTTT. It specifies CASSWGLAGGPPDTQYF.

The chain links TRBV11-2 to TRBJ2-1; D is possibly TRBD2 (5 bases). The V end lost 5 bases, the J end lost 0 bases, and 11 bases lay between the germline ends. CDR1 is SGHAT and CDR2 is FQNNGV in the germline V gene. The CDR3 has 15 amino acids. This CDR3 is CASSPAASSYNEQFF. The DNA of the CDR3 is TGTGCCAGCAGCCCAGCGGCAAGCTCCTACAATGAGCAGTTCTTC.

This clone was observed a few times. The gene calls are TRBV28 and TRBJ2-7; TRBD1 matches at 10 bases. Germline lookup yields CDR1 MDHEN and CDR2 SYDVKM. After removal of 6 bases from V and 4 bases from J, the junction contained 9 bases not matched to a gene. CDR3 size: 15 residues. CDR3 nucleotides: TGTGCCAGCAGATACGGGACAGGGGATATGTACGAGCAGTACTTC. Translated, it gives CASRYGTGDMYEQYF.

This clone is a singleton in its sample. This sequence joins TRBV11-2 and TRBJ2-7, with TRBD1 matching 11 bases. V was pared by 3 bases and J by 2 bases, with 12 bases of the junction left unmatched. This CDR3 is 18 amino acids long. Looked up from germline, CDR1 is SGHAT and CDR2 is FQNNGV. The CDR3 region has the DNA TGTGCCAGCAGCTTTGGTGGGACAGGGGGGTTTTCACCCTACGAGCAGTACTTC. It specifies CASSFGGTGGFSPYEQYF.